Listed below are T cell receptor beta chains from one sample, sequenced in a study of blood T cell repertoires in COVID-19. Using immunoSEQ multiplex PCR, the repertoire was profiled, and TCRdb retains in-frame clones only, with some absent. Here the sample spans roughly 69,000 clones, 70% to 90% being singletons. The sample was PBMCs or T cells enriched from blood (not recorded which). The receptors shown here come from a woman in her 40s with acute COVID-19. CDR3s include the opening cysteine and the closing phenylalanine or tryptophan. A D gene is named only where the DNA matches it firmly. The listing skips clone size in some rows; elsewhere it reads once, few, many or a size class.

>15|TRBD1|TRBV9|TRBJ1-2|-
TGTGCCAGCAGCGGGTACCGGGACAGCCTTTATGGCTACACCTTC
CASSGYRDSLYGYTF
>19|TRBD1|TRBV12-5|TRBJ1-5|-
TGTGCTAGTGGTTTTCCTATCCTGGACAGGACATATAGCAATCAGCCCCAGCATTTT
CASGFPILDRTYSNQPQHF
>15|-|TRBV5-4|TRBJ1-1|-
TGTGCCAGCAGCTTGGACTGGGGAGAAGGTACTGAAGCTTTCTTT
CASSLDWGEGTEAFF
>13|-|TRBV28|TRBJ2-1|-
TGTGCCAGCAGTTCGTCGGGGTGGAATGAGCAGTTCTTC
CASSSSGWNEQFF
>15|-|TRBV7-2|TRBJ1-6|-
TGTGCCAGCAGCTTAGCAGGACTGGATAATTCACCCCTCCACTTT
CASSLAGLDNSPLHF
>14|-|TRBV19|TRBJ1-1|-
TGTGCCAGTAGCCCCCAGGGGTCCGTGGCTGAAGCTTTCTTT
CASSPQGSVAEAFF
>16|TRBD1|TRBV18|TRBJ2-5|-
TGTGCCAGCTCACCTCGACAGGGAAGGGGGCAAGAGACCCAGTACTTC
CASSPRQGRGQETQYF
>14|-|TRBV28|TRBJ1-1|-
TGTGCCAGCAGTTTCCGGTCAGAGGGCACTGAAGCTTTCTTT
CASSFRSEGTEAFF
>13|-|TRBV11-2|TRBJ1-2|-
TGTGCCAGCAGCTTTATGGGCGACTATGGCTACACCTTC
CASSFMGDYGYTF
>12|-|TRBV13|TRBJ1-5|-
TGTGCCAGCAGCTTCAACAATCAGCCCCAGCATTTT
CASSFNNQPQHF
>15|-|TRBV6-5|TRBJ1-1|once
TGTGCCAGCAGTTTTCACAAACAGGGAACTATGCGGGCTTTCTTT
CASSFHKQGTMRAFF
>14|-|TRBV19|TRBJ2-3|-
TGTGCCACCGCGGCAGCGCCTACCACAGATACGCAGTATTTT
CATAAAPTTDTQYF
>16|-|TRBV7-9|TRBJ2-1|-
TGTGCCAGCAGCTCCCGACTAGGGGGGGCCTACAATGAGCAGTTCTTC
CASSSRLGGAYNEQFF
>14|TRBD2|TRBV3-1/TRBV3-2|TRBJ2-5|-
TGTGCCAGCAGCGACGGGCGGGGGAGAGAGACCCAGTACTTC
CASSDGRGRETQYF